Shown below are 2 T cell receptor beta chains from a single sample sequenced in a study of cytomegalovirus exposure and HLA in healthy donors. PCR involved 60 Vbeta and 13 Jbeta primers. The repertoire was sequenced with immunoSEQ multiplex PCR; TCRdb's copy has only in-frame clones and lacks some. In the table there are about 160,000 clones, approximately 72% of which are singletons. The specimen sequenced was PBMCs. The source is a man aged 40-49 years in good health and CMV-seropositive.

V is TRBV29-1 and J is TRBJ2-5; 11 bases fit TRBD1. V trimming: 7 bases; J trimming: 4 bases; junction bases outside the gene matches: 5. Germline lookup yields CDR1 SQVTM and CDR2 ANQGSEA. The CDR3 covers 13 residues. Here the CDR3 DNA reads TGCAGCGGAGGGGGGACAGGGGGAGAGACCCAGTACTTC. It yields the protein CSGGGTGGETQYF.

This clone was seen a few times. The chain links TRBV5-1 to TRBJ2-1; D unclear. Germline lookup yields CDR1 SGHRS and CDR2 YFSETQ. Trimming pared 0 bases from V and 4 bases from J, leaving 5 bases between. This CDR3 has 13 amino acids. CDR3 DNA sequence: TGCGCCAGCAGCTTGGGTCAGTACAATGAGCAGTTCTTC. Translating gives CASSLGQYNEQFF.